The rows below give T cell receptor beta chains drawn from one sample of a study of T cell repertoires in cytomegalovirus infection. MiXCR, run by TCRdb on the reads, gives a single entry per CDR3 protein. The data contain about 450,000 distinct CDR3 sequences, approximately 33% of them singletons. Input material: PBMCs. The receptor set was obtained from a human donor in good health (CMV status not recorded). Some clones in this sample may be carry-over from other donors' samples. Both conserved end residues are part of each CDR3. D genes are given only for firm matches. A clone size is listed for some rows: how often the clone was seen (once, few, many), or a class if it is expanded.

CDR3aa | CDR3nt | d_gene | abundance | j_gene | v_gene
CAWSVGEGYTEAFF | TGTGCCTGGAGTGTAGGGGAGGGCTACACTGAAGCTTTCTTT | - | few | TRBJ1-1 | TRBV30
CASSLGGTGRFPEAFF | TGTGCCAGCAGCTTAGGGGGGACAGGGCGGTTCCCTGAAGCTTTCTTT | TRBD1 | many | TRBJ1-1 | TRBV7-8
CASSEEGVVWFF | TGTGCCAGCAGTGAGGAGGGGGTAGTTTGGTTCTTC | - | - | TRBJ2-1 | TRBV2
CASSLLGTYEQYF | TGTGCCAGCAGCTTGTTAGGGACCTACGAGCAGTACTTC | - | - | TRBJ2-7 | TRBV5-4
CASSHFYEQYF | TGTGCCAGCAGCCATTTCTACGAGCAGTACTTC | - | many | TRBJ2-7 | TRBV28
CSALRGGADEQYF | TGCAGTGCTCTCCGCGGGGGGGCGGACGAGCAGTACTTC | TRBD2 | - | TRBJ2-7 | TRBV20-1
CASSGGQGLGEKLFF | TGTGCCAGCAGCGGCGGACAGGGGTTAGGGGAAAAACTGTTTTTT | TRBD1 | - | TRBJ1-4 | TRBV5-6
CASEGQEGLKTQYF | TGTGCCAGCGAGGGGCAGGAAGGGCTTAAGACCCAGTACTTC | - | many | TRBJ2-5 | TRBV28
CASSRSRGDTETEAFF | TGCGCCAGCAGCCGGAGTCGTGGGGACACTGAAACTGAAGCTTTCTTT | - | - | TRBJ1-1 | TRBV4-1
CASSLESYSNQPQHF | TGTGCCAGCAGCTTAGAGAGTTATAGCAATCAGCCCCAGCATTTT | - | many | TRBJ1-5 | TRBV7-8
CASRASVETQYF | TGTGCCAGCAGGGCTTCAGTGGAGACCCAGTACTTC | - | - | TRBJ2-5 | TRBV6-2/TRBV6-3
CASSDRTPNEQYF | TGTGCCAGCAGCGACCGGACACCCAACGAGCAGTACTTC | - | - | TRBJ2-7 | TRBV7-2
CASSLRTDRGPQHF | TGTGCCAGCAGCCTTCGGACAGACCGGGGGCCCCAGCATTTT | - | - | TRBJ1-5 | TRBV7-2
CASSLTTITGIGELFF | TGTGCCAGCAGCCTAACAACCATCACGGGTATCGGGGAGCTGTTTTTT | - | - | TRBJ2-2 | TRBV14
CASSQVLGDTGELFF | TGCGCCAGCAGCCAAGTTTTAGGGGACACCGGGGAGCTGTTTTTT | - | - | TRBJ2-2 | TRBV4-1
CSAYLLAGGPTQFF | TGCAGTGCTTACCTGCTAGCGGGGGGTCCAACCCAGTTCTTC | TRBD2 | few | TRBJ2-1 | TRBV20-1
CASSYSIQGANTGELFF | TGTGCCAGCAGTTACTCGATTCAGGGGGCGAACACCGGGGAGCTGTTTTTT | TRBD1 | - | TRBJ2-2 | TRBV6-5
CASCQESGTYEAFF | TGCGCCAGCTGCCAAGAGTCGGGAACCTATGAAGCTTTCTTT | - | - | TRBJ1-1 | TRBV4-1
CASSNRGVVGYTF | TGTGCCAGCAGTAACAGGGGAGTGGTGGGCTACACCTTC | TRBD1 | many | TRBJ1-2 | TRBV7-6
CASSKFALDGYTF | TGTGCCAGCAGTAAATTCGCTCTGGATGGCTACACCTTC | - | - | TRBJ1-2 | TRBV6-6
CASSHSGDFYNEQFF | TGTGCCAGCAGTCACAGCGGGGACTTCTACAATGAGCAGTTCTTC | TRBD2 | - | TRBJ2-1 | TRBV6-2/TRBV6-3
CASNPHSGGITDTQYF | TGTGCCAGCAACCCTCACAGCGGGGGGATCACAGATACGCAGTATTTT | TRBD2 | many | TRBJ2-3 | TRBV11-2
CASSPRGTDWFSYEQYF | TGTGCCAGTAGTCCCCGGGGAACGGACTGGTTCTCCTACGAGCAGTACTTC | - | few | TRBJ2-7 | TRBV19
CASSLVGRNTGELFF | TGTGCCAGCAGCTTGGTCGGGCGAAACACCGGGGAGCTGTTTTTT | - | - | TRBJ2-2 | TRBV5-4
CASSQFSGGYNEQFF | TGTGCCAGCAGCCAATTTAGCGGGGGCTACAATGAGCAGTTCTTC | TRBD2 | - | TRBJ2-1 | TRBV14
CASTPLAGGPVEQFF | TGTGCCTCTACCCCACTAGCGGGGGGGCCAGTGGAGCAGTTCTTC | TRBD2 | once | TRBJ2-1 | TRBV19
CASSGRDSNSPLHF | TGTGCCAGCAGTGGGCGGGATTCTAATTCACCCCTCCACTTT | - | few | TRBJ1-6 | TRBV12-3/TRBV12-4
CASSLGTSGSYNSPLHF | TGTGCCAGCAGCTTGGGGACCTCGGGGTCCTATAATTCACCCCTCCACTTT | - | - | TRBJ1-6 | TRBV5-4
CSVRSGTSGANTGELFF | TGCAGCGTCCGTTCCGGGACCTCCGGAGCGAACACCGGGGAGCTGTTTTTT | - | - | TRBJ2-2 | TRBV29-1
CASRSIRQGFYEQYF | TGTGCCAGCAGAAGTATACGGCAGGGATTCTACGAGCAGTACTTC | - | few | TRBJ2-7 | TRBV28
CASSYGQEGSSYNSPLHF | TGTGCCAGCAGTTACGGCCAGGAGGGTAGCTCCTATAATTCACCCCTCCACTTT | - | - | TRBJ1-6 | TRBV6-5
CSALPWTGEEKLFF | TGCAGTGCCCTACCTTGGACAGGAGAAGAAAAACTGTTTTTT | TRBD1 | - | TRBJ1-4 | TRBV20-1
CASSIGGGLYNEQFF | TGTGCCAGTAGTATAGGCGGGGGGCTCTACAATGAGCAGTTCTTC | TRBD2 | many | TRBJ2-1 | TRBV19
CASSPLDSTEAFF | TGCGCCAGCAGCCCTTTGGACTCCACTGAAGCTTTCTTT | - | few | TRBJ1-1 | TRBV4-1
CASSEQGGQPQHF | TGTGCCAGCAGTGAACAGGGTGGACAGCCCCAGCATTTT | - | - | TRBJ1-5 | TRBV2
CASTGGAGQPTGELFF | TGTGCCAGCACCGGGGGAGCGGGACAGCCGACCGGGGAGCTGTTTTTT | - | - | TRBJ2-2 | TRBV7-9
CASSILTSHSYEQYF | TGTGCCAGCAGCATTCTCACGTCGCACTCCTACGAGCAGTACTTC | - | - | TRBJ2-7 | TRBV7-6
CASSPTGESEQFF | TGTGCCAGCAGCCCCACAGGGGAGAGTGAGCAGTTCTTC | TRBD1 | - | TRBJ2-1 | TRBV3-1
CASSYVGGTYEQYF | TGTGCCAGCAGTTACGTGGGCGGGACCTACGAGCAGTACTTC | - | - | TRBJ2-7 | TRBV6-6
CASSSAPGTGAFYEQYF | TGTGCCAGCAGTTCAGCCCCCGGGACAGGGGCGTTCTACGAGCAGTACTTC | TRBD1 | - | TRBJ2-7 | TRBV6-2/TRBV6-3
CASSLGGDPTYEQYF | TGTGCCAGCAGTTTGGGTGGGGACCCGACCTACGAGCAGTACTTC | - | many | TRBJ2-7 | TRBV28
CASSYRTSGGDEQYF | TGTGCCAGCAGTTACCGTACTAGCGGGGGCGACGAGCAGTACTTC | TRBD2 | few | TRBJ2-7 | TRBV6-5
CSASNRDFGEAFF | TGCAGTGCTAGTAACAGGGATTTTGGTGAAGCTTTCTTT | - | once | TRBJ1-1 | TRBV20-1
CASSLYEGEYGYTF | TGTGCCAGCAGCTTATATGAGGGGGAGTATGGCTACACCTTC | - | many | TRBJ1-2 | TRBV7-2
CASTIRQSGGYTF | TGTGCCAGCACCATCCGACAATCGGGTGGCTACACCTTC | - | - | TRBJ1-2 | TRBV11-2
CASSLGGQGSYGYTF | TGCGCCAGCAGCTTGGGAGGCCAGGGGAGCTATGGCTACACCTTC | - | - | TRBJ1-2 | TRBV5-1
CATSSDRAQPQHF | TGTGCCACCAGCAGTGACAGGGCCCAGCCCCAGCATTTT | TRBD1 | - | TRBJ1-5 | TRBV15
CASSLALQEAFF | TGTGCCAGCAGCTTAGCGCTCCAAGAGGCTTTCTTT | - | - | TRBJ1-1 | TRBV7-6